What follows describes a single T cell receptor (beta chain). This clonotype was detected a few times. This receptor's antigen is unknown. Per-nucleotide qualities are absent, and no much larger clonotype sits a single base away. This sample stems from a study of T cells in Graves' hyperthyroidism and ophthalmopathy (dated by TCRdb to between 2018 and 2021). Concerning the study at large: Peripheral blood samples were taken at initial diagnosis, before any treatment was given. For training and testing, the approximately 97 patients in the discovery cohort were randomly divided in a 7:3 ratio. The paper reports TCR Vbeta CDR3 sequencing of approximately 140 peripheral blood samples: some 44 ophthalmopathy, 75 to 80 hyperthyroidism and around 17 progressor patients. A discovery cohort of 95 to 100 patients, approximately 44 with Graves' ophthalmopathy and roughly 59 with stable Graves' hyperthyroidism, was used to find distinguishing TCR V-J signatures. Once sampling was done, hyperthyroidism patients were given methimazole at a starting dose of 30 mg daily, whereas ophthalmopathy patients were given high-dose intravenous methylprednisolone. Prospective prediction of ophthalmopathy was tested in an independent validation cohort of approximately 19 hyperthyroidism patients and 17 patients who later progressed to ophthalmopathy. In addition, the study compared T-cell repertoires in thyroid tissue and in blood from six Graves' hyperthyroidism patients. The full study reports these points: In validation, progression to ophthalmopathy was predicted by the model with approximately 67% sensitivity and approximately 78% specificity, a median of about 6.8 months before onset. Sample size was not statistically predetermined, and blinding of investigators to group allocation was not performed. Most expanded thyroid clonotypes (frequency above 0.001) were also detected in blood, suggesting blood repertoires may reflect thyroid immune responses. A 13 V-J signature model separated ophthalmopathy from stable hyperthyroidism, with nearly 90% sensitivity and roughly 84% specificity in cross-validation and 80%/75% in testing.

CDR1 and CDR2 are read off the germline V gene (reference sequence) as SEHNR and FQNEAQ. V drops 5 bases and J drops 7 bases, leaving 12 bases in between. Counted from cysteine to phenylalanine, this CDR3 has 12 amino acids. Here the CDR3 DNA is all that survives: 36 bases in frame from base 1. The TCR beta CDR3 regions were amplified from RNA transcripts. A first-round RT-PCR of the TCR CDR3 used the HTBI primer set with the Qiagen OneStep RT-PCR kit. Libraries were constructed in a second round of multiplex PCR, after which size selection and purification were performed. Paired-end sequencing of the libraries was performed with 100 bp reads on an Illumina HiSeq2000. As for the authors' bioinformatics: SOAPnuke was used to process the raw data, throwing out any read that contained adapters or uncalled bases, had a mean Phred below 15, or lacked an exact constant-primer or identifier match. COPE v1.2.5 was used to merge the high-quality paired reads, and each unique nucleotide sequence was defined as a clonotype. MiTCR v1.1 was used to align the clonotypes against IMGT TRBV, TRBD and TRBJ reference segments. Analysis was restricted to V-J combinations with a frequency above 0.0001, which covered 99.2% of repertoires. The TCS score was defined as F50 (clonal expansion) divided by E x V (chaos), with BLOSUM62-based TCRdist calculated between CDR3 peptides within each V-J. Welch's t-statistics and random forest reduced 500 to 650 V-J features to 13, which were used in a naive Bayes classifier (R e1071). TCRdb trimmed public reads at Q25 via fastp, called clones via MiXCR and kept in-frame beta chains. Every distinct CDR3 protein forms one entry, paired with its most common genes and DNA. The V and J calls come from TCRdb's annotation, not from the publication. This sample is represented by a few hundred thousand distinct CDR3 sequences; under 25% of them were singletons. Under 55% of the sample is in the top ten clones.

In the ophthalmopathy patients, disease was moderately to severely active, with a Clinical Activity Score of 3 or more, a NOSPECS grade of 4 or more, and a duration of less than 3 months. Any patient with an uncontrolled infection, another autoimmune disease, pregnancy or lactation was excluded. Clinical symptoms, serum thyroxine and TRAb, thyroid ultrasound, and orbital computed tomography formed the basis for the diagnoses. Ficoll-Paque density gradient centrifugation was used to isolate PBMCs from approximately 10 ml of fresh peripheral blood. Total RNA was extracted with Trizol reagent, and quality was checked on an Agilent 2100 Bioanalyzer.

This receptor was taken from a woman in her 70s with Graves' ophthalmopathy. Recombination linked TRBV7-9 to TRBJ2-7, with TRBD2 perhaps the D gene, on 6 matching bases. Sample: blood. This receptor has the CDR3 CASSRTEGEQYF. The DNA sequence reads TGTGCCAGCAGCCGCACGGAGGGGGAGCAGTACTTC.